This record looks at one T cell receptor (beta chain) sequence and its context. Followed longitudinally, the Seattle patients had been enrolled during active infection. The sample belongs to a study of blood T cell repertoires in COVID-19. Overall study: Both acute and convalescent COVID-19 samples were obtained from the United States, Italy and Spain. From T cells, B-cell-depleted T cells, or PBMCs came the material, which was cDNA or gDNA.

In the authors' workflow: Reference gene primer amplification gave estimated nucleated cell counts. Sequencing used immunoSEQ multiplex PCR; TCRdb keeps in-frame clones, though not all of them. The V and J calls and clone size come from that table; D and trimming were worked out from the DNA. The data hold some 64,000 clones, with around 73% observed a single time. Looked up from germline, CDR1 is SGHTA and CDR2 is FQGNSA. V shed 5 bases and J shed 4 bases, with 15 bases lying between them. This CDR3 region has 15 residues. The chain recombines TRBV7-2 with TRBJ2-1; D call uncertain. Sequenced material: peripheral blood. This clonotype was obtained from a man aged 55 to 70 with COVID-19, enrolled during active disease. The CDR3 here is CASSPDRVPYNEQFF. CDR3 bases: TGTGCCAGCAGCCCCGACCGGGTACCTTACAATGAGCAGTTCTTC.